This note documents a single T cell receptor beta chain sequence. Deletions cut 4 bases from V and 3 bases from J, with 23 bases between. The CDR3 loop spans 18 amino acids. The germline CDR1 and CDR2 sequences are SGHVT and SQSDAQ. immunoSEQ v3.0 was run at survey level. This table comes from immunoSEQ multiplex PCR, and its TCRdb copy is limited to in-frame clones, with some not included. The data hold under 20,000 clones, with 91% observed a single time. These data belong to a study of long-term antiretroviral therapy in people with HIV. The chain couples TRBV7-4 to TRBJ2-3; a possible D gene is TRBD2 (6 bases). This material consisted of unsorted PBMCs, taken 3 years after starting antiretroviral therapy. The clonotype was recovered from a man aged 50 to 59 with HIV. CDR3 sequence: CASSWGLRDTRITDTQYF. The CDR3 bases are TGTGCCAGCAGCTGGGGATTGCGGGATACCAGGATTACAGATACGCAGTATTTT.